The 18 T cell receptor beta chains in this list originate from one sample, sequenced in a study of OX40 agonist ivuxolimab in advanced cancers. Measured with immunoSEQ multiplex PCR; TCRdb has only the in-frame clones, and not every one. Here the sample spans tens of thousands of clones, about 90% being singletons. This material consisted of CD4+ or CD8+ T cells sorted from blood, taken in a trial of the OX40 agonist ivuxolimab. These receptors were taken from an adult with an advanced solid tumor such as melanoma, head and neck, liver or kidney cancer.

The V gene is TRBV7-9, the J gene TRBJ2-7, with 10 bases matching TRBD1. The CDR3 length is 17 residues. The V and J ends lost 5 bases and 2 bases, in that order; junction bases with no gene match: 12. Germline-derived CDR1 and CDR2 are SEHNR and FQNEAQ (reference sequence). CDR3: CASSPPGDRGPPYEQYV. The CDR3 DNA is TGTGCCAGCAGCCCCCCCGGTGACAGGGGGCCTCCCTACGAGCAGTACGTC.

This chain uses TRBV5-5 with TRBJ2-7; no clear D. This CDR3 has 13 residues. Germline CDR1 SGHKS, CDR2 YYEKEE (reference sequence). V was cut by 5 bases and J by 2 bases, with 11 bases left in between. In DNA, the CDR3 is TGTGCCAGCAGACCCCCGGGCGCCTACGAGCAGTACGTC. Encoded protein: CASRPPGAYEQYV.

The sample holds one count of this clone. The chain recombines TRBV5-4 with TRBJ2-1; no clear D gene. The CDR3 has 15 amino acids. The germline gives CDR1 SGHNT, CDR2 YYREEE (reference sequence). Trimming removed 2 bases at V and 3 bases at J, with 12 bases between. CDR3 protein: CASSFDTHLYNEQFF. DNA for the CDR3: TGTGCCAGCAGCTTTGACACCCACCTCTACAATGAGCAGTTCTTC.

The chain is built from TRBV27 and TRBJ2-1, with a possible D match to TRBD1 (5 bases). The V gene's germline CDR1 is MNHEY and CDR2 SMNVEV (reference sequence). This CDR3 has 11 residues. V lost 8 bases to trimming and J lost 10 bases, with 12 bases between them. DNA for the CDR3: TGTGCCAGCTCCCAGGGATGGGAGCAGTTCTTC. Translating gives CASSQGWEQFF.

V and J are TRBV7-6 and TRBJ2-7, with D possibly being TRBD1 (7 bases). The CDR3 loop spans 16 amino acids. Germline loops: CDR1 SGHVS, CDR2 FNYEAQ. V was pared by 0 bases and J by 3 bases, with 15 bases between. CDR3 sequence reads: CASSLAGGQGGYEQYF. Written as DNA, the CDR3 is TGTGCCAGCAGCTTAGCTGGGGGGCAGGGGGGCTACGAGCAGTACTTC. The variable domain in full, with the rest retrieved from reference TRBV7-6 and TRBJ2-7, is GAGVSQSPRYKVTKRGQDVALRCDPISGHVSLYWYRQALGQGPEFLTYFNYEAQQDKSGLPNDRFSAERPEGSISTLTIQRTEQRDSAMYRCASSLAGGQGGYEQYFGPGTRLTVT.

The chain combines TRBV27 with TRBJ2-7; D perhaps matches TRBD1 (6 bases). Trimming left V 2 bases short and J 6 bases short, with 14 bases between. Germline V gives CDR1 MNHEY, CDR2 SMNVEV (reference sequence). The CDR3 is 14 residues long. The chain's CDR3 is CASSLRDIGSEQYF. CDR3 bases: TGTGCCAGCAGTTTACGGGACATCGGCTCCGAGCAGTACTTC.

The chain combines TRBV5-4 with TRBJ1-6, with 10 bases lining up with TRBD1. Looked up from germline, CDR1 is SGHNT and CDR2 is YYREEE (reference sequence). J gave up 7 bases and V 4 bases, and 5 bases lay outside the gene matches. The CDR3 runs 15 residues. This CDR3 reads CASSLTGQGNSPLHF. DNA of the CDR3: TGTGCCAGCAGCCTGACGGGACAGGGGAATTCACCCCTCCACTTT.

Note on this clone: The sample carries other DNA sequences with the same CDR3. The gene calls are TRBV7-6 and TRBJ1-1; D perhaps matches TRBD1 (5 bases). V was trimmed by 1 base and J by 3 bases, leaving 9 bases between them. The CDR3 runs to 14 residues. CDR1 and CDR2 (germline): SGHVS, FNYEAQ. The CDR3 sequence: CASSLGGGDTEAFF. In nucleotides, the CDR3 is TGTGCCAGCAGCTTAGGCGGGGGGGACACTGAAGCTTTCTTT. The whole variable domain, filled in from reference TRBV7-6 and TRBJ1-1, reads GAGVSQSPRYKVTKRGQDVALRCDPISGHVSLYWYRQALGQGPEFLTYFNYEAQQDKSGLPNDRFSAERPEGSISTLTIQRTEQRDSAMYRCASSLGGGDTEAFFGQGTRLTVV.

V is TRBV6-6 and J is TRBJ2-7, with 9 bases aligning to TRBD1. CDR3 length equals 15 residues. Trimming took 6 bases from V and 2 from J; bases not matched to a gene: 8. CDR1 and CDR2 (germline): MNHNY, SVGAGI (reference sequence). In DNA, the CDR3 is TGTGCCAGCAGCCTACCCACAGGGGGCCCCTACGAGCAGTACTTC. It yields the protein CASSLPTGGPYEQYF.

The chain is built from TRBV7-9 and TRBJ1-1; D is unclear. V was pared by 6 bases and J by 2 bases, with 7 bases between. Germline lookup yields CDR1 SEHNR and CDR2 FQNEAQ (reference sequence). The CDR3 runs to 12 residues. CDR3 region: CASSRVNTEAFF. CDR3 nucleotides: TGTGCCAGCAGTCGGGTTAACACTGAAGCTTTCTTT. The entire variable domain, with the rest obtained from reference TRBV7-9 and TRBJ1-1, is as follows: DTGVSQNPRHKITKRGQNVTFRCDPISEHNRLYWYRQTLGQGPEFLTYFQNEAQLEKSRLLSDRFSAERPKGSFSTLEIQRTEQGDSAMYLCASSRVNTEAFFGQGTRLTVV.

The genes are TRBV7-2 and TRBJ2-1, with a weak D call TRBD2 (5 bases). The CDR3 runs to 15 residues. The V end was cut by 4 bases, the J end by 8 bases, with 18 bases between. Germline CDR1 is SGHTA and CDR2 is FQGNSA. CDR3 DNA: TGTGCCAGCAGCTCCTTAGCGCTTCTACGATATGAGCAGTTCTTC. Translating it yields CASSSLALLRYEQFF.

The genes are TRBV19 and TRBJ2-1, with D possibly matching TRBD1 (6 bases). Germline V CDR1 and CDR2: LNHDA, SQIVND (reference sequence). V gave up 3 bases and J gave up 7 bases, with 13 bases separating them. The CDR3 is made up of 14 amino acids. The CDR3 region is CASSIRATGNEQFF. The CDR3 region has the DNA TGTGCCAGTAGTATTAGGGCCACAGGGAATGAGCAGTTCTTC.

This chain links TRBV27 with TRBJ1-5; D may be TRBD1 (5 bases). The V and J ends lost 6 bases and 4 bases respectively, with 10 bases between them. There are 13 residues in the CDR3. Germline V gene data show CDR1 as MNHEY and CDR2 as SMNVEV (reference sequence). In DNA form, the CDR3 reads TGTGCCAGCAGCCAGGGACCTAATCAGCCCCAGCATTTT. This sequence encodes CASSQGPNQPQHF.

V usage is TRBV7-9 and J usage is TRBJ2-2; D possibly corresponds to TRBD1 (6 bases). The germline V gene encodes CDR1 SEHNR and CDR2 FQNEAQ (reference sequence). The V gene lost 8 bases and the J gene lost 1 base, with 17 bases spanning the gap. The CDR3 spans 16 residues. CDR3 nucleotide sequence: TGTGCCAGCCTGAACCAGGGGACAAGGAACACCGGGGAGCTGTTTTTT. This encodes CASLNQGTRNTGELFF.

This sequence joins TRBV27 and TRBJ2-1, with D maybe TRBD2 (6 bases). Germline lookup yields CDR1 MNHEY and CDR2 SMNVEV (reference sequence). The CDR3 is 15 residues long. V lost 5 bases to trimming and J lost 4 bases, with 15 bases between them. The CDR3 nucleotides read TGTGCCAGCAGTCACGGGACGGGAGCTTACAATGAGCAGTTCTTC. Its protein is CASSHGTGAYNEQFF.

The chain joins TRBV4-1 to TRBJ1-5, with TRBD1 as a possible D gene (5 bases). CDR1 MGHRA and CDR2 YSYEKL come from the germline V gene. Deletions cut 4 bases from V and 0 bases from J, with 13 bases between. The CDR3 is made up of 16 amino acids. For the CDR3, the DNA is TGCGCCAGCAGCCCCCTTCCAGGGTATAGCAATCAGCCCCAGCATTTT. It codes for CASSPLPGYSNQPQHF.

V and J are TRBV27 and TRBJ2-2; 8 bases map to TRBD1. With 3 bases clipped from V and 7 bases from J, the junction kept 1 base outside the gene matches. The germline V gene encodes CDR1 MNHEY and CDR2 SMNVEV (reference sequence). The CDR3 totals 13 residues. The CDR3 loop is CASSFDRGGELFF. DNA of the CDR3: TGTGCCAGCAGTTTTGACAGGGGCGGGGAGCTGTTTTTT.

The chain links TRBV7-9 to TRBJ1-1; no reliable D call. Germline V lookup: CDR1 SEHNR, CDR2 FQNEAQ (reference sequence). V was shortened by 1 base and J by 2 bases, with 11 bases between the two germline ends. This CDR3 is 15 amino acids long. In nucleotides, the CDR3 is TGTGCCAGCAGCTTAGTACAGAGTCTCAACACTGAAGCTTTCTTT. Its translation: CASSLVQSLNTEAFF.